The clone carrying this T cell receptor beta chain occurred once. These data come from a study of T cell changes during pregnancy in multiple sclerosis. Sequenced by immunoSEQ multiplex PCR; TCRdb stores in-frame clones only, minus some. This sample yields 55,000 to 65,000 clones, of which around 93% are seen a single time; about 1.8% belongs to the top ten. CDR1 MNHEY and CDR2 SMNVEV come from the germline V gene (reference sequence). Trimming stripped 3 bases from V and 1 base from J, with 9 bases between. CDR3 length equals 14 residues. The receptor comes from a female donor with multiple sclerosis, enrolled in a pregnancy study. The sequencing here drew on peripheral blood, taken after pregnancy. This chain links TRBV27 with TRBJ1-1; D not resolved. CDR3 residues: CASSLRSQNTEAFF. The CDR3 nucleotides are TGTGCCAGCAGTTTGAGGTCCCAGAACACTGAAGCTTTCTTT.